This T cell receptor beta chain was sequenced during a study of radiotherapy plus CTLA-4 blockade in lung cancer. Study overall: Objective responses occurred in 15% to 20% of patients; about 34% had disease control.

Clones were sequenced by immunoSEQ multiplex PCR, and TCRdb holds only the in-frame ones, with some missing. This table has 43,000 or so clones, around 63% appearing once. CDR1 and CDR2 from the germline V gene are SGDLS and YYNGEE. J was trimmed by 3 bases and V by 2 bases; bases with no gene match: 7. CDR3 length: 17 residues. The chain recombines TRBV9 with TRBJ2-2; the match to TRBD1 covers 10 bases. This sample comprised peripheral blood, obtained from a patient treated with radiotherapy plus ipilimumab. The sequence derives from a human donor with non-small cell lung cancer who had a partial response to radiotherapy plus ipilimumab. The CDR3 nucleotides are TGTGCCAGCAGCGTCCCCCGGGACAGGGGCGACACCGGGGAGCTGTTTTTT. This codes for CASSVPRDRGDTGELFF. The full variable domain, with the rest looked up from reference TRBV9 and TRBJ2-2, is DSGVTQTPKHLITATGQRVTLRCSPRSGDLSVYWYQQSLDQGLQFLIQYYNGEERAKGNILERFSAQQFPDLHSELNLSSLELGDSALYFCASSVPRDRGDTGELFFGEGSRLTVL.